The 24 T cell receptor beta chains listed next were all sequenced from one sample in a study of T cell responses to AZD1222 COVID-19 vaccine. Produced via immunoSEQ multiplex PCR; TCRdb's table is partial and in-frame only. The sample lists 150,000 to 160,000 clones, about 88% occurring once. The sequences come from peripheral blood, collected after recovery from COVID-19. The source of these receptors is an adult who had recovered from COVID-19.

The chain carries TRBV5-4 and TRBJ2-2, with D perhaps given as TRBD1 or TRBD2 (6 bases each). This CDR3 region has 16 residues. Germline assignment: CDR1 SGHNT and CDR2 YYREEE (reference sequence). Trimming cost V 0 bases and J 2 bases, with 11 bases left between them. CDR3 protein: CASSLARGRNTGELFF. DNA of the CDR3: TGTGCCAGCAGCTTGGCCCGGGGGCGAAACACCGGGGAGCTGTTTTTT.

The chain is built from TRBV7-2 and TRBJ2-3; 12 bases map to TRBD2. The length of the CDR3 is 18 residues. The germline gives CDR1 SGHTA, CDR2 FQGNSA. J gave up 0 bases and V 2 bases, and 6 bases lay outside the gene matches. The CDR3 loop reads CASSLWRTSGTSTDTQYF. The CDR3 DNA reads as TGTGCCAGCAGCTTATGGAGGACTAGCGGGACTAGCACAGATACGCAGTATTTT.

The chain couples TRBV9 to TRBJ2-2, with no clear D. V was clipped by 0 bases and J by 1 base, with 10 bases between them. Germline V gene sequence: CDR1 SGDLS, CDR2 YYNGEE. The CDR3 runs 16 residues. CDR3 in amino acids: CASSVGAGMNTGELFF. As DNA, the CDR3 is TGTGCCAGCAGCGTAGGGGCAGGTATGAACACCGGGGAGCTGTTTTTT.

DNA for the CDR3: TGTGCCAGCAGGGTATATGGGGCTGGGCAGCTCAATCAGCCCCAGCATTTT. Amino acid sequence: CASRVYGAGQLNQPQHF. The V and J genes are TRBV28 and TRBJ1-5, with a weak D call TRBD1 (5 bases). Between the trimmed V and J ends, which lost 6 bases and 3 bases, there was a span of 21 bases. CDR3 length: 17 amino acids. Germline V gives CDR1 MDHEN, CDR2 SYDVKM.

This chain links TRBV10-3 with TRBJ1-5, with D unresolved. Germline CDR1 and CDR2: ENHRY and SYGVKD. The CDR3 extends over 14 amino acids. V dropped 2 bases and J dropped 9 bases, with 14 bases sitting between them. This chain's CDR3 is CAISERQAAWPQHF. The CDR3 bases are TGTGCCATCAGTGAGAGGCAGGCTGCCTGGCCCCAGCATTTT.

V is TRBV29-1 and J is TRBJ2-7; D gene unclear. V was shortened by 2 bases and J by 2 bases, with 10 bases between the two germline ends. CDR3 length: 13 amino acids. CDR1 is SQVTM and CDR2 is ANQGSEA in the germline V gene. The CDR3 bases are TGCAGCGTTGAAACCCAGTCCCCCTACGAGCAGTACTTC. It specifies CSVETQSPYEQYF.

The genes are TRBV14 and TRBJ1-6, with 8 bases matching TRBD1. The germline gives CDR1 SGHDN, CDR2 FVKESK. V shed 4 bases and J 9 bases; nucleotides not matched to a gene: 11. The CDR3 length is 16 residues. The DNA of the CDR3 is TGTGCCAGCAGCCTGCGGACAGGGCTTAAGGGTTCACCCCTCCACTTT. Amino acid sequence: CASSLRTGLKGSPLHF.

The V gene is TRBV10-3, the J gene TRBJ2-7, with D hard to call. The CDR3 spans 12 residues. Trimming took off 3 bases at V and 1 base at J, with 4 bases between the two ends. Germline CDR1 and CDR2: ENHRY and SYGVKD. CDR3 protein: CAISEGSYEQYF. Written as DNA, the CDR3 is TGTGCCATCAGTGAAGGGTCCTACGAGCAGTACTTC.

This sequence joins TRBV19 and TRBJ1-5; 10 bases match TRBD1. The CDR3 has 14 amino acids. V gave up 4 bases and J gave up 5 bases; unmatched junction bases: 2. Germline values: CDR1 LNHDA, CDR2 SQIVND (reference sequence). As DNA, the CDR3 is TGTGCCAGTAGTACGGACAGGGGGTATCAGCCCCAGCATTTT. Amino acid sequence: CASSTDRGYQPQHF.

This chain joins TRBV19 and TRBJ2-1; D remains unclear. Germline CDR1 and CDR2: LNHDA and SQIVND (reference sequence). The CDR3 length is 13 residues. Trimming removed 4 bases from V and 2 bases from J, with 6 bases in between. The CDR3 is CASSTIPYNEQFF. The CDR3 coding sequence is TGTGCCAGTAGTACCATCCCCTACAATGAGCAGTTCTTC.

The table lists this clone with a few counts. The chain recombines TRBV29-1 with TRBJ1-1, with TRBD1 as a possible D gene (5 bases). CDR3 length: 15 residues. V was clipped by 5 bases and J by 0 bases, with 16 bases between them. Germline V gives CDR1 SQVTM, CDR2 ANQGSEA. The CDR3 region is CSVQAGWSMNTEAFF. CDR3 in DNA: TGCAGCGTTCAGGCAGGGTGGAGCATGAACACTGAAGCTTTCTTT.

A note on this clone: Within the sample, other DNA sequences also encode this same CDR3. J is TRBJ2-2 and V is TRBV9; perhaps TRBD2 as D (6 bases). Germline CDR1 is SGDLS and CDR2 is YYNGEE. The CDR3 extends over 15 amino acids. V lost 0 bases and J 0 bases, leaving 6 bases between the germline ends. The CDR3 region has the DNA TGTGCCAGCAGCGTAGGCGGGACGAACACCGGGGAGCTGTTTTTT. It codes for CASSVGGTNTGELFF.

The chain is built from TRBV4-3 and TRBJ2-3; 8 nucleotides align to TRBD1. Unmatched junction bases numbered 7, after V lost 2 bases and J lost 0 bases. Germline V lookup: CDR1 LGHNA, CDR2 YSLEER. This CDR3 comprises 17 residues. CDR3 DNA: TGCGCCAGCAGCCAATTTACAGGGGGGATGAGCACAGATACGCAGTATTTT. It specifies CASSQFTGGMSTDTQYF.

This chain joins TRBV4-3 and TRBJ2-7; 9 bases are shared with TRBD1. Germline trimming cut 5 bases from V and 3 bases from J; bases unmatched to any gene: 8. This CDR3 spans 15 amino acids. Germline CDR1 LGHNA, CDR2 YSLEER. In DNA, the CDR3 is TGCGCCAGCAGCGACCGGACAGGGGAAGACTACGAGCAGTACTTC. Translating it yields CASSDRTGEDYEQYF.

About this clone: Other DNA sequences of this sample code for an identical CDR3. The chain combines TRBV7-3 with TRBJ1-1, with D unresolved. Germline CDR1 and CDR2: SGHTA and FQGTGA. Deletions cut 4 bases from V and 2 bases from J, with 8 bases between. This CDR3 is 13 amino acids long. The CDR3 spells CASSSQVNTEAFF. Here the CDR3 DNA reads TGTGCCAGCAGCTCTCAGGTTAACACTGAAGCTTTCTTT.

The J gene is TRBJ1-1, the V gene TRBV5-6; D is perhaps TRBD1 (6 bases). CDR3 size: 14 residues. Germline CDR1 and CDR2: SGHDT and YYEEEE. The V end was cut by 3 bases, the J end by 5 bases, with 14 bases between. As DNA, the CDR3 is TGTGCCAGCAGCTCCGCTACAGGGCTTACTGAAGCTTTCTTT. It is translated as CASSSATGLTEAFF.

The chain joins TRBV9 to TRBJ2-1, with unresolved D. With 0 bases removed from V and 4 bases from J, the gap between germline ends came to 8 bases. Germline CDR1 reads SGDLS; CDR2 reads YYNGEE. CDR3 length: 14 amino acids. The chain's CDR3 is CASSVVSTYNEQFF. Here the CDR3 DNA reads TGTGCCAGCAGCGTAGTTAGCACTTACAATGAGCAGTTCTTC.

In this sample, this clone turned up a few times. The chain joins TRBV6-5 to TRBJ1-1; TRBD1 agrees at 9 bases. Germline trimming cut 7 bases from V and 1 base from J; bases unmatched to any gene: 7. Germline assignment: CDR1 MNHEY and CDR2 SVGAGI. The CDR3 has 15 residues. CDR3 in amino acids: CASTVGGQGNTEAFF. In DNA form, the CDR3 reads TGTGCCAGCACAGTCGGGGGACAGGGGAACACTGAAGCTTTCTTT.

This clone was seen a few times. The rearrangement joins TRBV19 to TRBJ1-6; 9 bases are a match to TRBD1. The J segment lost 9 bases and the V segment lost 6 bases, leaving 12 bases of the junction unmatched. The CDR3 length is 16 residues. Germline V gene sequence: CDR1 LNHDA, CDR2 SQIVND (reference sequence). In DNA form, the CDR3 reads TGTGCCAGTAGGGACGCCGGGACAGGGATCACTTCACCCCTCCACTTT. This codes for CASRDAGTGITSPLHF.

The chain employs TRBV27 and TRBJ2-7; no clear D gene. The CDR3 runs to 14 residues. V dropped 0 bases and J dropped 4 bases, with 10 bases sitting between them. From germline, CDR1 is MNHEY and CDR2 SMNVEV (reference sequence). CDR3 sequence (DNA): TGTGCCAGCAGTTTATCGCGGAAAAGGTACGAGCAGTACTTC. This gives the protein CASSLSRKRYEQYF.

This sequence joins TRBV7-2 and TRBJ1-2; a possible D gene is TRBD1 (6 bases). With 5 bases removed from V and 3 bases from J, the gap between germline ends came to 16 bases. This CDR3 is 15 amino acids long. Germline lookup yields CDR1 SGHTA and CDR2 FQGNSA. The CDR3 reads CASSPIRTAYYGYTF. CDR3 DNA sequence: TGTGCCAGCAGCCCAATACGGACAGCGTACTATGGCTACACCTTC.

The rearrangement joins TRBV6-2 or TRBV6-3 to TRBJ2-7, with D tentatively TRBD1 (6 bases). Between the trimmed V and J ends, which lost 5 bases and 0 bases, there was a span of 11 bases. The CDR3 has 14 amino acids. Germline V CDR1 and CDR2: MNHEY, SVGEGT. The CDR3 region has the DNA TGTGCCAGCAGTCCAACAGGGAGCTCCTACGAGCAGTACTTC. Translating it yields CASSPTGSSYEQYF.

The chain uses TRBV4-1 and TRBJ1-1, with D tentatively TRBD1 (6 bases). This CDR3 region has 15 residues. Between the trimmed V and J ends, which lost 1 base and 5 bases, there was a span of 14 bases. Per germline, CDR1 MGHRA and CDR2 YSYEKL. The chain's CDR3 is CASSQGPGARTEAFF. Here the CDR3 DNA reads TGCGCCAGCAGCCAAGGGCCGGGGGCGAGGACTGAAGCTTTCTTT.

The chain employs TRBV15 and TRBJ1-5, with D maybe TRBD1 (5 bases). V lost 3 bases, J lost 5 bases, and 20 bases lay in between. This CDR3 region has 17 residues. Germline values: CDR1 LNHNV, CDR2 YYDKDF (reference sequence). Here the CDR3 reads CATSSPREDEGHQPQHF. The CDR3 DNA sequence: TGTGCCACCAGCAGCCCTCGAGAGGACGAGGGGCATCAGCCCCAGCATTTT. The full variable domain, with the rest looked up from reference TRBV15 and TRBJ1-5, is DAMVIQNPRYQVTQFGKPVTLSCSQTLNHNVMYWYQQKSSQAPKLLFHYYDKDFNNEADTPDNFQSRRPNTSFCFLDIRSPGLGDTAMYLCATSSPREDEGHQPQHFGDGTRLSIL.